These 28 T cell receptor beta chains share one sample of origin, sequenced in a study of blood T cell repertoires in COVID-19. Sequencing used immunoSEQ multiplex PCR; TCRdb keeps in-frame clones, though not all of them. The sample shows some 510,000 clones, 70% to 90% of them seen only once. The sample taken for sequencing was PBMCs or T cells enriched from blood (not recorded which). The receptors here all came from a woman in her thirties or forties who had recovered from COVID-19.

V usage is TRBV3-1 (or the pseudogene TRBV3-2) and J usage is TRBJ2-2, with D hard to call. Looked up from germline, CDR1 is LGHDT and CDR2 is YNNKEL (reference sequence). V lost 1 base and J 1 base, leaving 7 bases between the germline ends. The CDR3 is 15 amino acids. The CDR3 region has the DNA TGTGCCAGCAGCCAAGGGGCAGTGAACACCGGGGAGCTGTTTTTT. It codes for CASSQGAVNTGELFF.

The chain carries TRBV29-1 and TRBJ2-1, with D possibly being TRBD2 (5 bases). The germline gives CDR1 SQVTM, CDR2 ANQGSEA. The CDR3 is made up of 12 amino acids. Trimming took 4 bases from V and 7 from J, leaving 11 bases between them. CDR3 sequence: CSVAREGNEQFF. The CDR3 bases are TGCAGCGTTGCTCGTGAGGGTAATGAGCAGTTCTTC.

The V gene is TRBV5-1, the J gene TRBJ2-7, with TRBD2 identical over 13 bases. V was pared by 0 bases and J by 4 bases, with 7 bases of the junction left unmatched. The germline CDR1 and CDR2 sequences are SGHRS and YFSETQ. This CDR3 region has 17 residues. This chain's CDR3 is CASSLEWGLAGTYEQYF. In DNA, the CDR3 is TGCGCCAGCAGCTTGGAGTGGGGACTAGCGGGAACATACGAGCAGTACTTC.

CDR3 bases: TGTGCCAGCAGTTACAGCGGGAGTGAGACCCAGTACTTC. Encoded protein: CASSYSGSETQYF. The chain links TRBV27 to TRBJ2-5; 8 bases line up with TRBD2. The V and J ends lost 4 bases and 5 bases, in that order; junction bases with no gene match: 3. The CDR3 is made up of 13 amino acids. Germline lookup yields CDR1 MNHEY and CDR2 SMNVEV (reference sequence).

V usage is TRBV3-1 (or the pseudogene TRBV3-2) and J usage is TRBJ1-4; D remains unclear. V was cut by 3 bases and J by 3 bases, with 5 bases left in between. Germline CDR1 is LGHDT and CDR2 is YNNKEL (reference sequence). The CDR3 has 13 residues. The CDR3, as DNA: TGTGCCAGCAGCCAGTACTCTAATGAAAAACTGTTTTTT. Its translation: CASSQYSNEKLFF.

The chain couples TRBV13 to TRBJ1-2, with D possibly matching TRBD1 (6 bases). This CDR3 region has 15 residues. Between the trimmed V and J ends, which lost 5 bases and 7 bases, there was a span of 20 bases. Germline V gene data show CDR1 as PRHDT and CDR2 as FYEKMQ (reference sequence). The CDR3 protein is CASSPRQVSSSGYTF. In DNA form, the CDR3 reads TGTGCCAGCAGCCCTCGACAGGTGTCCTCAAGTGGCTACACCTTC.

The chain carries TRBV27 and TRBJ2-7, with TRBD2 matching over 7 bases. Germline CDR1 and CDR2: MNHEY and SMNVEV (reference sequence). The trim removed 10 bases at V and 5 bases at J, leaving 14 bases unmatched. The CDR3 runs to 14 residues. The CDR3 bases are TGTGCCACCTCTCGGGAGGCCTGGGGCCACGAGCAGTACTTC. Translated: CATSREAWGHEQYF.

The CDR3, as DNA: TGTGCCAGCACCGGCGGGAGGGCCATGGACTTCGAGCAGTACTTC. This translates into CASTGGRAMDFEQYF. This chain joins TRBV6-5 and TRBJ2-7, with 9 positions matching TRBD2. Germline loops: CDR1 MNHEY, CDR2 SVGAGI. V shed 7 bases, J shed 6 bases, and the junction held 13 bases outside the gene matches. The CDR3 totals 15 residues.

The genes are TRBV4-3 and TRBJ1-5; possibly TRBD1 for D (5 bases). This CDR3 is built from 15 residues. Germline assignment: CDR1 LGHNA and CDR2 YSLEER. V lost 1 base and J 4 bases, leaving 11 bases between the germline ends. The CDR3 sequence is CASSQGWAGNQPQHF. The CDR3 DNA reads as TGCGCCAGCAGCCAAGGTTGGGCAGGGAATCAGCCCCAGCATTTT.

This clone appeared once. V and J are TRBV4-2 and TRBJ1-4; D may be TRBD1 (5 bases). The CDR3 sequence is 15 residues long. Germline V gives CDR1 LGHNA, CDR2 YNFKEQ. The V end lost 2 bases, the J end lost 7 bases, and 14 bases lay between the germline ends. As DNA, the CDR3 is TGTGCCAGCAGCCAACGTGAGGATAGGGGTGAAAAACTGTTTTTT. It encodes CASSQREDRGEKLFF.

The chain links TRBV15 to TRBJ1-4, with 9 bases lining up with TRBD1. After removal of 0 bases from V and 7 bases from J, the junction contained 3 bases not matched to a gene. The CDR3 is 15 amino acids. Germline CDR1 is LNHNV and CDR2 is YYDKDF (reference sequence). For the CDR3, the DNA is TGTGCCACCAGCAGAGACCTGGACAGGGGTGAAAAACTGTTTTTT. Protein sequence: CATSRDLDRGEKLFF.

The chain links TRBV11-2 to TRBJ1-5; D is uncertain. Germline CDR1 and CDR2: SGHAT and FQNNGV. V lost 5 bases and J lost 4, with 18 bases in between. The CDR3 runs to 16 residues. The CDR3 nucleotides are TGTGCCAGCAGCCTAGTTGTTAGCAGTAGGAATCAGCCCCAGCATTTT. This translates into CASSLVVSSRNQPQHF.

The V gene is TRBV29-1, the J gene TRBJ2-3; the match to TRBD2 covers 8 bases. Trimming cost V 3 bases and J 2 bases; bases outside gene matches: 10. The germline V gene has CDR1 SQVTM and CDR2 ANQGSEA. This CDR3 is built from 16 residues. The CDR3 loop is CSVDRGSGAFTDTQYF. CDR3 in DNA: TGCAGCGTTGATCGGGGTAGCGGGGCTTTCACAGATACGCAGTATTTT.

The chain links TRBV29-1 to TRBJ2-3; no reliable D call. V lost 7 bases to trimming and J lost 3 bases, with 5 bases between them. Germline V CDR1 and CDR2: SQVTM, ANQGSEA. CDR3 length: 10 amino acids. CDR3 amino acids: CSAKTDTQYF. In nucleotides, the CDR3 is TGCAGCGCCAAAACAGATACGCAGTATTTT.

In DNA form, the CDR3 reads TGTGCCAGCAGCTTAGAGGTAGCGGGAGGTCTCAATGAGCAGTTCTTC. Translation gives CASSLEVAGGLNEQFF. The chain recombines TRBV7-2 with TRBJ2-1; the match to TRBD2 covers 10 bases. The V gene end was trimmed by 1 base and the J gene end by 6 bases; junction bases not matched to a gene: 6. This CDR3 comprises 16 residues. Germline lookup yields CDR1 SGHTA and CDR2 FQGNSA.

The chain carries TRBV10-3 and TRBJ2-7, with D possibly being TRBD1 (5 bases). V lost 0 bases, J lost 2 bases, and 8 bases lay in between. The CDR3 consists of 14 residues. Germline loops: CDR1 ENHRY, CDR2 SYGVKD. CDR3 sequence: CAISESGQTYEQYF. CDR3 nucleotide sequence: TGTGCCATCAGTGAGTCGGGGCAGACCTACGAGCAGTACTTC.

The V gene is TRBV21-1, the J gene TRBJ2-3; the table's D call, TRBD2, has no DNA check behind it. TRBV21-1 is a pseudogene segment. This CDR3 comprises 17 residues. CDR3 coding DNA: TGTGCCAGCAGCAAGCGGACTATTTTCCCCGGGCCAGATACGCAGTATTTT. Protein sequence: CASSKRTIFPGPDTQYF.

The CDR3: CAISEGTESYEQYF. The CDR3, as DNA: TGTGCCATCAGTGAGGGGACAGAGAGTTACGAGCAGTACTTC. The chain links TRBV10-3 to TRBJ2-7; 7 bases are shared with TRBD1. There are 14 residues in the CDR3. CDR1 is ENHRY, CDR2 SYGVKD, per germline. V was clipped by 2 bases and J by 4 bases; unmatched bases: 5.

The chain has TRBV30 and TRBJ1-5; 8 bases are a match to TRBD1. This CDR3 comprises 14 residues. Germline CDR1 GTSNPN, CDR2 SVGIG (reference sequence). The J segment lost 2 bases and the V segment lost 3 bases, leaving 3 bases of the junction unmatched. The CDR3 DNA is TGTGCCTGGAGCAACAGGGGGGGCAATCAGCCCCAGCATTTT. Its translation is CAWSNRGGNQPQHF.

The chain recombines TRBV2 with TRBJ1-5; the match to TRBD1 covers 7 bases. This CDR3 has 14 residues. J lost 7 bases, V lost 3 bases, and 6 bases had no gene match. CDR1 and CDR2 from the germline V gene are SNHLY and FYNNEI. For the CDR3, the DNA is TGTGCCAGCAGTGACAGGACAGGTGTCCAGCCCCAGCATTTT. Translation gives CASSDRTGVQPQHF.

The chain joins TRBV11-2 to TRBJ1-1, with D perhaps matching TRBD1 (6 bases). The length of the CDR3 is 15 residues. The germline V gene encodes CDR1 SGHAT and CDR2 FQNNGV. V was trimmed by 5 bases and J by 4 bases, leaving 17 bases between them. CDR3 in amino acids: CASSLQGPGGTEAFF. As DNA, the CDR3 is TGTGCCAGCAGCCTCCAGGGGCCCGGCGGCACTGAAGCTTTCTTT.

The CDR3 region has the DNA TGTGCCAGCAGCTCAGGGGCTCGCGGCACTGAAGCTTTCTTT. Its protein product is CASSSGARGTEAFF. V is TRBV7-9 and J is TRBJ1-1, with D possibly being TRBD1 (6 bases). Germline V lookup: CDR1 SEHNR, CDR2 FQNEAQ (reference sequence). This CDR3 region has 14 residues. The V end was cut by 4 bases, the J end by 4 bases, with 13 bases between.

The V and J genes are TRBV6-5 and TRBJ1-1, with unresolved D. Trimming shortened V by 2 bases and J by 3 bases, and 13 bases separated the two germline ends. This CDR3 region has 15 residues. Germline values: CDR1 MNHEY, CDR2 SVGAGI. The CDR3, as DNA: TGTGCCAGCAGTTACGATCCCGCCGGGGACACTGAAGCTTTCTTT. Protein product: CASSYDPAGDTEAFF.

The chain combines TRBV18 with TRBJ1-2; TRBD1 is a possible D gene (6 bases). Germline values: CDR1 KGHSH, CDR2 LQKENI. The CDR3 spans 16 residues. V was shortened by 5 bases and J by 4 bases, with 20 bases between the two germline ends. The CDR3 loop reads CASSSEGDTILYGYTF. CDR3 nucleotide sequence: TGTGCCAGCTCATCCGAGGGGGACACAATCCTCTATGGCTACACCTTC.

The rearrangement joins TRBV5-1 to TRBJ2-3; 7 nucleotides match TRBD1. The ends lost 7 bases at V and 4 bases at J; junction bases unmatched: 15. The CDR3 sequence is 16 residues long. Per the germline V gene, CDR1 is SGHRS and CDR2 is YFSETQ. CDR3 sequence: CASCARGQQSADTQYF. The DNA of the CDR3 is TGCGCCAGCTGTGCCCGGGGACAGCAATCGGCAGATACGCAGTATTTT.

This sequence joins TRBV19 and TRBJ2-2; 7 positions agree with TRBD1. CDR3 length equals 13 residues. V was clipped by 10 bases and J by 2 bases; unmatched bases: 4. Germline V gene data show CDR1 as LNHDA and CDR2 as SQIVND (reference sequence). The CDR3 bases are TGTGCCACCGGGACAGTAAACACCGGGGAGCTGTTTTTT. Its translation is CATGTVNTGELFF.

The J gene is TRBJ2-1, the V gene TRBV10-1; 12 bases are shared with TRBD2. Trimming cost V 3 bases and J 6 bases; bases outside gene matches: 15. The CDR3 has 19 amino acids. CDR1 is WNHNN, CDR2 SYGVQD, per germline (reference sequence). The chain's CDR3 is CASSDAASGRAGWGNEQFF. CDR3 nucleotide sequence: TGCGCCAGCAGTGATGCGGCTAGCGGGAGGGCCGGTTGGGGCAATGAGCAGTTCTTC.

V is TRBV3-1 (or the pseudogene TRBV3-2) and J is TRBJ2-3, with 14 bases fitting TRBD2. From germline, CDR1 is LGHDT and CDR2 YNNKEL (reference sequence). V trimming: 3 bases; J trimming: 6 bases; junction bases outside the gene matches: 11. This CDR3 is built from 18 residues. The CDR3 sequence: CASSHGTSGRSVSDTQYF. The DNA of the CDR3 is TGTGCCAGCAGCCACGGGACTAGCGGGAGATCGGTATCCGATACGCAGTATTTT.